This is a list of T cell receptor beta chains from one sample in a study of technical replicates of blood from a few donors. TCRdb's copy holds only in-frame clones and misses some; the assay was immunoSEQ multiplex PCR. The table has about 60,000 clones, 80% to 90% seen once. The material sequenced was PBMCs. The receptors originated from a human donor in good health. Some clones in this sample may be carry-over from other donors' samples. CDR3s leave out the opening cysteine and the closing phenylalanine or tryptophan.

V: TRBV4-3; CDR3: ASSPGQGPYGYT
V: TRBV15; CDR3: ATSRQGAETQY
V: TRBV7-7; CDR3: ASSPSGSSGRGETQY
V: TRBV9; CDR3: ASSSRGWDRGRPGELF
V: TRBV7-2; CDR3: ASSEGRRETQY
V: TRBV9; CDR3: ASSVSTSGRVGEQF
V: TRBV5-8; CDR3: ASSLGGGLATDTQY
V: TRBV5-8; CDR3: ASSLSGRAGSDTQY
V: TRBV30; CDR3: AWSPRETSGRRTGELF
V: TRBV7-2; CDR3: ASTKDRNANYGYT
V: TRBV15; CDR3: ATSRDRDMNTEAF
V: TRBV30; CDR3: AWTRGTGVYEQY
V: TRBV4-1; CDR3: ASSQDQFQPQH
V: TRBV7-9; CDR3: ASSLGRDYEQY
V: TRBV27; CDR3: ASSAVTAPEAF
V: TRBV11-2; CDR3: ASSPNPDRGPDTQY
V: TRBV6-6; CDR3: ASSYETGGNEQF
V: TRBV30; CDR3: AWSPGSFQETQY
V: TRBV5-6; CDR3: ASSATGTAGGNTIY
V: TRBV30; CDR3: AWSVYSGEGAF
V: TRBV2; CDR3: ASSESGEGNQPQH
V: TRBV2; CDR3: ASSAQGGGEKLF
V: TRBV19; CDR3: ASSLTGGAVYT
V: TRBV4-3; CDR3: ASSASTGSYEQY
V: TRBV5-4; CDR3: ASSPSGGNTGELF
V: TRBV21-1; CDR3: ASSNPLNRGGSLT
V: TRBV6-1; CDR3: ASSEGTGRTWRQY
V: TRBV10-3; CDR3: AIKDPAGTGKSGTDTQY
V: TRBV7-9; CDR3: ASSQRTSGRSDTQY
V: TRBV19; CDR3: ASSMSTGTRTGELF
V: TRBV4-1; CDR3: ASSQDRGYGNTIY
V: TRBV7-2; CDR3: ASSLHGLAGGQNIQY
V: TRBV28; CDR3: ASSLQGGINEQY
V: TRBV5-1; CDR3: ASSLAKGVADTQY
V: TRBV2; CDR3: ASSRGGWSYT
V: TRBV7-3; CDR3: ASSFSGGEAYEQY
V: TRBV7-2; CDR3: ASSLLQETQY
V: TRBV5-1; CDR3: ASSNPDRAYQETQY
V: TRBV5-4; CDR3: ASSVFGGVNEKLF
V: TRBV6-1; CDR3: ASSSGHPGEKLF
V: TRBV5-1; CDR3: ASSSAGVEAF
V: TRBV29-1; CDR3: SVVWGAGELF
V: TRBV6-1; CDR3: ASSRGINEQY
V: TRBV7-3; CDR3: ASSFTRTDTQY
V: TRBV28; CDR3: ASSEGAAGNTIY
V: TRBV9; CDR3: ASSVFQGGTQY
V: TRBV2; CDR3: ASSADREYEQY
V: TRBV5-4; CDR3: ASSLGDFGANVLT
V: TRBV4-1; CDR3: ASSPGDSGGNTIY
V: TRBV5-1; CDR3: ASSLSGGKNIQY
V: TRBV7-6; CDR3: ASSLAGGLSSGELF
V: TRBV6-5; CDR3: ASSYSSIETQY
V: TRBV6-5; CDR3: ASSIGSNEQY
V: TRBV5-1; CDR3: ASSLAVRETGETQY
V: TRBV6-5; CDR3: ASSYSAQGTYEQY
V: TRBV13; CDR3: ASSLEGSTDTQY
V: TRBV19; CDR3: ASTNSGRGTDTQY
V: TRBV6-5; CDR3: ASYLLSAGGYT
V: TRBV4-2; CDR3: ASSQGPLAGIPTQY
V: TRBV12-5; CDR3: ASQGWGNQPQH